The clone carrying this T cell receptor (beta chain) appeared a few times. Its target is not known. The sample originates from a study of CD8+ T cells in alopecia areata. Study-wide background: Twice a day, 5 to 10 mg of oral tofacitinib was administered to treated patients. General study findings and limits: Sequences from scalp samples also cover resident alphabeta T cells of normal skin. With just one nonresponder, it is still uncertain whether baseline CD8+ expansion relates to response. In scalp and blood during tofacitinib, many expanded lesional clones persisted.

Germline loops: CDR1 SQVTM, CDR2 ANQGSEA. The CDR3 has 11 residues. Treatment denoted: oral pan-JAK inhibitor, 5-10 mg twice daily. cDNA reverse transcribed from extracted RNA served as the sequencing template. Method: immunoSEQ multiplex PCR; TCRdb's copy keeps in-frame clones and lacks some. Among some 88,000 clones listed, roughly 46% were seen once. This TCR came from a human donor with alopecia areata. This sequence joins TRBV29-1 and TRBJ2-5; possibly TRBD2 for D (5 bases). TRBJ2-7 explains the end of the DNA better; the J call may be wrong. This specimen consisted of CD8+ T cells sorted from blood, obtained at week 24, from a patient treated with tofacitinib. The CDR3 here is CSVAGSYEQYF. CDR3 nucleotide sequence: TGCAGCGTTGCGGGGTCGTACGAGCAGTACTTC.